These 32 T cell receptor beta chains came from one sample sequenced in a study of shared clonotypes between healthy human individuals. The repertoire was sequenced with immunoSEQ multiplex PCR; TCRdb's copy has only in-frame clones and lacks some. In the table there are about 2.4 million clones, roughly 93% of which are singletons. The sequenced sample was naive CD4+ T cells from PBMCs. The subset: CD45RA+ positively selected. The receptors come from a man between 18 and 35 years old in good health. Some clones in this sample may be carry-over from other donors' samples.

J is TRBJ1-2 and V is TRBV7-9; no reliable D call. Germline V gene lookup returns CDR1 SEHNR and CDR2 FQNEAQ (reference sequence). CDR3 size: 16 residues. V was shortened by 9 bases and J by 1 base, with 21 bases between the two germline ends. In DNA, the CDR3 is TGTGCCAGTTCTTCGAATCGAGGGCATTTTAACTATGGCTACACCTTC. As protein: CASSSNRGHFNYGYTF.

This clone was seen once. The chain uses TRBV6-6 and TRBJ1-2, with D possibly being TRBD1 (5 bases). There are 15 residues in the CDR3. Germline V gene sequence: CDR1 MNHNY, CDR2 SVGAGI (reference sequence). V lost 1 base and J lost 2, with 11 bases in between. CDR3: CASSYFETVNYGYTF. As DNA, the CDR3 is TGTGCCAGCAGTTACTTCGAGACAGTGAACTATGGCTACACCTTC.

V usage is TRBV29-1 and J usage is TRBJ2-2, with TRBD1 matching over 11 bases. The CDR3 is 15 residues long. Germline V gives CDR1 SQVTM, CDR2 ANQGSEA. Losses at the gene ends were 6 bases for V and 6 bases for J; bases not matched to a gene: 9. The CDR3 loop is CSVRTGTGGSGELFF. The CDR3 DNA reads as TGCAGCGTCCGCACCGGGACAGGGGGATCCGGGGAGCTGTTTTTT.

CDR3 bases: TGTGCCAGCAGCCAAGAGGCGCTAGCGGGAGAAGAGACCCAGTACTTC. Its translation is CASSQEALAGEETQYF. V and J are TRBV14 and TRBJ2-5; 10 nucleotides agree with TRBD2. CDR1 is SGHDN and CDR2 is FVKESK in the germline V gene. With V trimmed by 0 bases and J by 3 bases, 4 bases remained unmatched. The CDR3 runs 16 residues.

This clone was seen a single time. The J gene is TRBJ2-5, the V gene TRBV11-2; TRBD2 matches 8 bases. The closer fit of TRBJ2-7 to the DNA end suggests the J call may be wrong. In germline, CDR1 is SGHAT, CDR2 FQNNGV. The CDR3 consists of 14 residues. CDR3: CASTRAGGSYEQYF. The CDR3 bases are TGTGCCAGCACCAGGGCGGGAGGATCCTACGAGCAGTACTTC.

CDR3 region: CASSSLRGATQYF. The DNA of the CDR3 is TGTGCCAGCAGCTCGCTGAGGGGAGCTACGCAGTATTTT. The gene calls are TRBV5-6 and TRBJ2-3, with D perhaps being TRBD1 or TRBD2 (5 bases each). The V gene lost 3 bases and the J gene lost 8 bases, with 13 bases spanning the gap. This CDR3 is built from 13 residues. CDR1 is SGHDT, CDR2 YYEEEE, per germline.

The chain combines TRBV5-1 with TRBJ1-1, with TRBD1 identical over 10 bases. V was clipped by 2 bases and J by 3 bases; unmatched bases: 1. This CDR3 has 14 amino acids. Germline V gene lookup returns CDR1 SGHRS and CDR2 YFSETQ. The CDR3 loop reads CASSFGTGDTEAFF. CDR3 coding DNA: TGCGCCAGCAGCTTCGGGACAGGGGACACTGAAGCTTTCTTT.

V gene TRBV9 combines with J gene TRBJ2-6; the match to TRBD1 covers 7 bases. The CDR3 extends over 15 amino acids. Germline V gene data show CDR1 as SGDLS and CDR2 as YYNGEE. V gave up 4 bases and J gave up 3 bases; unmatched junction bases: 4. CDR3 sequence (DNA): TGTGCCAGCAGCCCAACAGGGGATGGGGCCAACGTCCTGACTTTC. This sequence encodes CASSPTGDGANVLTF.

About this clone itself: This may come from a read error, since a much larger clone is one base off. The genes are TRBV2 and TRBJ1-1; D is perhaps TRBD1 (5 bases). The CDR3 length is 13 residues. In germline, CDR1 is SNHLY, CDR2 FYNNEI. Trimming stripped 6 bases from V and 1 base from J, with 9 bases between. This chain's CDR3 is CASSFQGNTEAFF. The CDR3 DNA follows: TGTGCCAGCAGCTTCCAGGGGAACACTGAAGCTTTCTTT.

The J gene is TRBJ2-1, the V gene TRBV7-3; 8 bases align to TRBD1. This CDR3 is built from 14 residues. Germline-derived CDR1 and CDR2 are SGHTA and FQGTGA. Trimming at V came to 5 bases and at J to 4 bases, leaving 4 bases not matched to a gene. The CDR3 DNA reads as TGTGCCAGCAGCGGACAGGGATTATACAATGAGCAGTTCTTC. This gives the protein CASSGQGLYNEQFF.

The DNA for the CDR3 is TGCGCCAGCAGCCAAGATAGCGGCAGGGCTAATGAAAAACTGTTTTTT. Its translation: CASSQDSGRANEKLFF. The gene calls are TRBV4-1 and TRBJ1-4, with D tentatively TRBD1 (5 bases). CDR1 and CDR2 (germline): MGHRA, YSYEKL. This CDR3 region has 16 residues. V lost 0 bases and J 3 bases, leaving 11 bases between the germline ends.

The gene calls are TRBV2 and TRBJ2-7; TRBD1 matches at 7 bases. V gave up 6 bases and J gave up 1 base; unmatched junction bases: 9. The germline CDR1 and CDR2 sequences are SNHLY and FYNNEI. The CDR3 extends over 15 amino acids. The CDR3 DNA reads as TGTGCCAGCAGCCCTAACAGGGGCCCATCCTACGAGCAGTACTTC. Amino acids: CASSPNRGPSYEQYF.

The V call is TRBV5-1, the J call TRBJ2-1; no firm D call. The germline CDR1 and CDR2 sequences are SGHRS and YFSETQ. The CDR3 is 14 amino acids. Trimming removed 3 bases at V and 6 bases at J, with 13 bases between. Here the CDR3 reads CASSSGPLVNEQFF. The CDR3, as DNA: TGCGCCAGCAGCTCCGGACCCCTCGTCAATGAGCAGTTCTTC.

This sequence joins TRBV27 and TRBJ2-5; 9 nucleotides align to TRBD1. J was trimmed by 4 bases and V by 4 bases; bases with no gene match: 1. This CDR3 spans 13 amino acids. Germline lookup yields CDR1 MNHEY and CDR2 SMNVEV (reference sequence). CDR3 bases: TGTGCCAGCAGTTGGGGACAGGGAGAGACCCAGTACTTC. It is translated as CASSWGQGETQYF.

V and J are TRBV7-9 and TRBJ1-4, with D possibly TRBD1 on 5 matching bases. The CDR3 loop spans 15 amino acids. Germline lookup yields CDR1 SEHNR and CDR2 FQNEAQ (reference sequence). Trimming took 4 bases from V and 7 from J, leaving 16 bases between them. This CDR3 reads CASSWPRTFSEKLFF. DNA of the CDR3: TGTGCCAGCAGCTGGCCGAGGACATTCAGTGAAAAACTGTTTTTT.

This sequence joins TRBV30 and TRBJ2-5, with D possibly TRBD1 on 5 matching bases. The J call could be wrong; TRBJ2-7 is a better fit for the DNA end. This CDR3 has 13 residues. The germline V gene encodes CDR1 GTSNPN and CDR2 SVGIG (reference sequence). CDR3 region: CAGRVNGIYEQYF. DNA of the CDR3: TGTGCCGGCAGGGTAAATGGGATCTACGAGCAGTACTTC.

The V and J genes are TRBV5-4 and TRBJ1-3; no clear D. Germline CDR1 SGHNT, CDR2 YYREEE (reference sequence). The CDR3 sequence is 15 residues long. The V gene lost 0 bases and the J gene lost 0 bases, with 7 bases spanning the gap. CDR3 DNA sequence: TGTGCCAGCAGCTTGGATTTCGCCTCTGGAAACACCATATATTTT. It yields the protein CASSLDFASGNTIYF.

This chain joins TRBV7-3 and TRBJ2-7; possibly TRBD2 for D (6 bases). This CDR3 spans 14 amino acids. V lost 5 bases to trimming and J lost 3 bases, with 14 bases between them. CDR1 is SGHTA and CDR2 is FQGTGA in the germline V gene. The DNA of the CDR3 is TGTGCCAGCAGCCAGGGACTGGGGGTCTACGAGCAGTACTTC. This codes for CASSQGLGVYEQYF.

The chain joins TRBV7-2 to TRBJ2-2; no reliable D call. This CDR3 contains 16 residues. Germline V CDR1 and CDR2: SGHTA, FQGNSA. Trimming took off 2 bases at V and 2 bases at J, with 12 bases between the two ends. CDR3 nucleotides: TGTGCCAGCAGCTTACTGCCCCCTTTCAACACCGGGGAGCTGTTTTTT. Encoded protein: CASSLLPPFNTGELFF.

The chain employs TRBV10-3 and TRBJ2-3; maybe TRBD1 (6 bases). This CDR3 region has 15 residues. Germline V gene lookup returns CDR1 ENHRY and CDR2 SYGVKD. Trimming stripped 9 bases from V and 0 bases from J, with 16 bases between. The CDR3 loop is CAMLGAGPSTDTQYF. The CDR3 nucleotides read TGTGCCATGCTGGGGGCGGGTCCCAGCACAGATACGCAGTATTTT.

The chain is built from TRBV27 and TRBJ1-3; 9 nucleotides align to TRBD1. Germline lookup yields CDR1 MNHEY and CDR2 SMNVEV (reference sequence). The CDR3 spans 16 residues. J gave up 4 bases and V 4 bases, and 8 bases lay outside the gene matches. This chain's CDR3 is CASSSGTGISGNTIYF. The CDR3 DNA reads TGTGCCAGCAGTTCCGGGACAGGGATTTCGGGAAACACCATATATTTT.

The chain employs TRBV5-6 and TRBJ1-1; D is ambiguous. The CDR3 totals 12 residues. Trimming removed 7 bases at V and 1 base at J, with 8 bases between. Germline CDR1 is SGHDT and CDR2 is YYEEEE. CDR3 in DNA: TGTGCCAGCGGCGTGGGGAACACTGAAGCTTTCTTT. The encoded protein is CASGVGNTEAFF.

This clone showed up just a few times. The gene calls are TRBV28 and TRBJ1-5; D ambiguous. The germline V and J ends were trimmed by 3 bases and 3 bases, with 9 bases remaining between them. The CDR3 runs to 14 residues. The V gene's germline CDR1 is MDHEN and CDR2 SYDVKM. In nucleotides, the CDR3 is TGTGCCAGCAGTTTTGGCCAGGTCAATCAGCCCCAGCATTTT. Protein sequence: CASSFGQVNQPQHF.

The V and J genes are TRBV2 and TRBJ1-6, with D tentatively TRBD1 (6 bases). Per germline, CDR1 SNHLY and CDR2 FYNNEI. V was clipped by 5 bases and J by 5 bases, with 13 bases between them. The CDR3 sequence is 15 residues long. For the CDR3, the DNA is TGTGCCAGCAGTTCACAGGGAGGGGATAATTCACCCCTCCACTTT. Translation gives CASSSQGGDNSPLHF.

The V and J genes are TRBV7-8 and TRBJ1-1, with 8 positions matching TRBD1. J lost 1 base, V lost 4 bases, and 5 bases had no gene match. Germline CDR1 reads SGHVS; CDR2 reads FQNEAQ. The CDR3 contains 15 residues. CDR3 coding DNA: TGTGCCAGCAGCTCCCTAGGACAGGGGAACACTGAAGCTTTCTTT. Its protein is CASSSLGQGNTEAFF.

For this clone: The same CDR3 arises from other DNA sequences in this sample as well. The V gene is TRBV7-8, the J gene TRBJ2-3; TRBD2 agrees at 13 bases. With V trimmed by 5 bases and J by 2 bases, 4 bases remained unmatched. The germline CDR1 and CDR2 sequences are SGHVS and FQNEAQ. This CDR3 has 16 residues. The CDR3 DNA reads as TGTGCCAGCAGCCTGGGACTAGCGGGATACACAGATACGCAGTATTTT. It translates to CASSLGLAGYTDTQYF.

The chain joins TRBV5-1 to TRBJ2-3; TRBD1 agrees at 8 bases. V shed 4 bases, J shed 3 bases, and the junction held 10 bases outside the gene matches. Germline V gene lookup returns CDR1 SGHRS and CDR2 YFSETQ. This CDR3 has 16 residues. The CDR3 is CASSARGQGTTDTQYF. DNA for the CDR3: TGCGCCAGCAGCGCACGAGGACAGGGAACAACAGATACGCAGTATTTT.

V usage is TRBV28 and J usage is TRBJ2-7; D is perhaps TRBD2 (5 bases). The CDR3 spans 15 residues. Germline loops: CDR1 MDHEN, CDR2 SYDVKM. Trimming stripped 7 bases from V and 4 bases from J, with 20 bases between. The CDR3 DNA is TGTGCCAGCAACCCCGAGGCGAGGGCAACTTACGAGCAGTACTTC. It translates to CASNPEARATYEQYF.

This chain uses TRBV7-2 with TRBJ2-2; D remains ambiguous. CDR3 size: 13 residues. Germline assignment: CDR1 SGHTA and CDR2 FQGNSA. V lost 5 bases, J lost 4 bases, and 8 bases lay in between. The CDR3 region has the DNA TGTGCCAGCAGCCCCACTTCCACCGGGGAGCTGTTTTTT. It specifies CASSPTSTGELFF. Full variable domain (remainder filled in from reference TRBV7-2 and TRBJ2-2): GAGVSQSPSNKVTEKGKDVELRCDPISGHTALYWYRQSLGQGLEFLIYFQGNSAPDKSGLPSDRFSAERTGGSVSTLTIQRTQQEDSAVYLCASSPTSTGELFFGEGSRLTVL.

The V gene is TRBV18, the J gene TRBJ2-2, with D uncertain. Per the germline V gene, CDR1 is KGHSH and CDR2 is LQKENI. The CDR3 length is 15 residues. V lost 1 base to trimming and J lost 1 base, with 7 bases between them. DNA of the CDR3: TGTGCCAGCTCACCACGCGGCGGGAACACCGGGGAGCTGTTTTTT. This sequence encodes CASSPRGGNTGELFF. The complete variable domain, with remaining parts taken from reference TRBV18 and TRBJ2-2, reads NAGVMQNPRHLVRRRGQEARLRCSPMKGHSHVYWYRQLPEEGLKFMVYLQKENIIDESGMPKERFSAEFPKEGPSILRIQQVVRGDSAAYFCASSPRGGNTGELFFGEGSRLTVL.

This chain links TRBV5-1 with TRBJ2-3, with a possible D match to TRBD2 (5 bases). CDR3 length equals 16 residues. Germline V gene data show CDR1 as SGHRS and CDR2 as YFSETQ. Between the trimmed V and J ends, which lost 1 base and 0 bases, there was a span of 12 bases. The CDR3 sequence is CASSLSQLASTDTQYF. CDR3 nucleotide sequence: TGCGCCAGCAGCTTGAGCCAGCTAGCTAGCACAGATACGCAGTATTTT.

This rearrangement joins TRBV7-2 to TRBJ2-7; no reliable D call. The CDR3 has 15 residues. Trimming cost V 0 bases and J 2 bases, with 11 bases left between them. Germline V lookup: CDR1 SGHTA, CDR2 FQGNSA. For the CDR3, the DNA is TGTGCCAGCAGCTTAGCTAGAACAGCCCCCTACGAGCAGTACTTC. As protein: CASSLARTAPYEQYF.